This T cell receptor beta chain comes out of a study of CD8 T cells in ankylosing spondylitis (dated by TCRdb to about 2017). For the wider study: To find TCR variants linked to disease, the study profiled T cell receptor beta repertoires in ankylosing spondylitis patients and healthy donors. Peripheral blood was sampled, and synovial fluid was additionally collected from ankylosing spondylitis patients. The full study cohort comprised about 24 ankylosing spondylitis patients and some 100 healthy donors. What the research found in general, with its limitations: Some TCR beta motif variants had previously been reported in synovial fluid and blood of reactive arthritis patients, which suggested common disease-initiation mechanisms. The disease-linked clones were reported to be significantly enriched in matched synovial fluid samples from ankylosing spondylitis patients. Blood from ankylosing spondylitis patients appeared to be characterized by a TCR beta motif composed of under 10 highly homologous amino acid variants. The disease-linked clones showed a CD8+ phenotype and occurred at relatively low frequencies in peripheral blood.

The CDR3 measures 16 amino acids from cysteine to phenylalanine. Of the read, only the CDR3 DNA is kept; its 48 bases are in frame from base 1. V is shortened by 2 bases, J by 0 bases, and the region joining them spans 11 bases. Instrument on record: Illumina HiSeq 2500. TCR beta libraries were prepared by quantitative 5'-RACE with molecular barcodes. Concerning the study's data processing: Disease-linked TCR variants were identified with a new computational method built on a probabilistic model of VDJ rearrangement. Starting from the raw public reads, TCRdb applied fastp trimming at Q25, assembled clones with MiXCR and retained in-frame beta chains. Rows matching on CDR3 protein sequence are summarized as one entry with the most common DNA and genes. These V and J calls derive from TCRdb rather than the authors' analysis. This sample is represented by around 91,000 distinct CDR3 sequences; approximately 9.6% of them were singletons. The ten top clones hold 30% of the sample.

This clonotype was seen repeatedly, ten times or more. Its antigen is currently not known. Base qualities are not at hand, and no much larger clone is one base apart. Here the chain combines TRBV12-3 or TRBV12-4 and TRBJ2-1; no D gene is confidently identified. Sample: blood, either unsorted or a sorted T cell fraction (not recorded which). This sequence originates from a male donor with ankylosing spondylitis. The CDR3 in this case is CASSLQPQSSYNEQFF. Here is the DNA: TGTGCCAGCAGTTTACAGCCCCAGAGCTCCTACAATGAGCAGTTCTTC.